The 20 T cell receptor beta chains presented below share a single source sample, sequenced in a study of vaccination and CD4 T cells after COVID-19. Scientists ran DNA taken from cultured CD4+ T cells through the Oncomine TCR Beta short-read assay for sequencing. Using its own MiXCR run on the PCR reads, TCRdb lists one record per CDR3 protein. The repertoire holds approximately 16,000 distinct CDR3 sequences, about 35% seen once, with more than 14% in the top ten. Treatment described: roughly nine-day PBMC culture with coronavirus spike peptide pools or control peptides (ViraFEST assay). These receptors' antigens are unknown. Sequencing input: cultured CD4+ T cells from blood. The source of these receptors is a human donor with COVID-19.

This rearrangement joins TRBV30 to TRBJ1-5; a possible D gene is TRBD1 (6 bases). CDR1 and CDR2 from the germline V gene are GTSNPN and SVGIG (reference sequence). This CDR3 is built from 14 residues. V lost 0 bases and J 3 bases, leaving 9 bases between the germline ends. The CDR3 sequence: CAWSVWGANQPQHF. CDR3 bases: TGTGCCTGGAGTGTCTGGGGGGCCAATCAGCCCCAGCATTTT.

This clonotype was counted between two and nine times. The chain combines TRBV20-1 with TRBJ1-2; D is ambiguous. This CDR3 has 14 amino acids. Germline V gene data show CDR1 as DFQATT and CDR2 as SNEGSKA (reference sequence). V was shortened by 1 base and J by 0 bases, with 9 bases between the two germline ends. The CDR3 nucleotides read TGCAGTGCTAGAGTAGACGGAGCTAACTATGGCTACACCTTC. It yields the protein CSARVDGANYGYTF.

CDR3 sequence reads: CASSLMNYGYTF. The CDR3 DNA follows: TGTGCCAGCAGTTTGATGAACTATGGCTACACCTTC. V usage is TRBV28 and J usage is TRBJ1-2; D is uncertain. V was trimmed by 3 bases and J by 2 bases, leaving 4 bases between them. CDR1 and CDR2 from the germline V gene are MDHEN and SYDVKM. This CDR3 comprises 12 residues.

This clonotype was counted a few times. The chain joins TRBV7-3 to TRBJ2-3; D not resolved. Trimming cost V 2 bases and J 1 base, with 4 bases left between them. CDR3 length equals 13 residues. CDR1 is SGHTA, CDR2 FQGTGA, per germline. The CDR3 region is CASSLLGTDTQYF. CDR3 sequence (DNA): TGTGCCAGCAGCTTATTGGGCACAGATACGCAGTATTTT.

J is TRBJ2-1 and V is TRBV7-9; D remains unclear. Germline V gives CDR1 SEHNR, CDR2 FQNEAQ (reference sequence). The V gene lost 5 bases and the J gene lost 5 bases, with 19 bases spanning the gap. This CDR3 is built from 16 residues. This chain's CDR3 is CASSPWVQPINNEQFF. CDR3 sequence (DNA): TGTGCCAGCAGCCCCTGGGTTCAGCCAATCAACAATGAGCAGTTCTTC.

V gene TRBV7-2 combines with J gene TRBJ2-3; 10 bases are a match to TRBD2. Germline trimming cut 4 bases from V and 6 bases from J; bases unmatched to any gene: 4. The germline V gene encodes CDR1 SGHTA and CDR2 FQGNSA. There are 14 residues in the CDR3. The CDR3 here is CASSSGLAADTQYF. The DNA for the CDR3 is TGTGCCAGCAGCTCAGGACTAGCGGCGGATACGCAGTATTTT.

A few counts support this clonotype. This CDR3 reads CASSTDRAASYEQYF. In nucleotides, the CDR3 is TGTGCCAGCAGTACCGACAGGGCGGCCTCCTACGAGCAGTACTTC. The chain has TRBV6-2 or TRBV6-3 and TRBJ2-7, with TRBD1 identical over 7 bases. Germline V lookup: CDR1 MNHEY, CDR2 SVGEGT. V gave up 5 bases and J gave up 0 bases; unmatched junction bases: 7. The CDR3 is 15 residues long.

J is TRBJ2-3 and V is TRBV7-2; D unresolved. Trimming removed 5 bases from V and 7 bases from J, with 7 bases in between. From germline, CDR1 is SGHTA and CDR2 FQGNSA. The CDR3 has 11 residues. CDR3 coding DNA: TGTGCCAGCAGCCAAACCTATACGCAGTATTTT. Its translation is CASSQTYTQYF. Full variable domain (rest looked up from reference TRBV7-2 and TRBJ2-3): GAGVSQSPSNKVTEKGKDVELRCDPISGHTALYWYRQSLGQGLEFLIYFQGNSAPDKSGLPSDRFSAERTGGSVSTLTIQRTQQEDSAVYLCASSQTYTQYFGPGTRLTVL.

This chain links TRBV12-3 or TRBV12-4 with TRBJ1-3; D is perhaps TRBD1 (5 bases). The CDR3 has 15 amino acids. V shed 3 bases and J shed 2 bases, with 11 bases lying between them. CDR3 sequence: CASSFQGPPGNTIYF. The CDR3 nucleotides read TGTGCCAGCAGTTTCCAGGGACCCCCTGGAAACACCATATATTTT.

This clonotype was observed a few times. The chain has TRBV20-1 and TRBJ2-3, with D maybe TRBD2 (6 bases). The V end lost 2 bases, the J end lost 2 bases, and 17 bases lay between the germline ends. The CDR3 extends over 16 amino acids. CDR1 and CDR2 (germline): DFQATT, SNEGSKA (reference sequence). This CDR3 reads CSARLSLARDTDTQYF. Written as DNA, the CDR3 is TGCAGTGCTAGACTCTCGCTAGCGAGGGACACAGATACGCAGTATTTT.

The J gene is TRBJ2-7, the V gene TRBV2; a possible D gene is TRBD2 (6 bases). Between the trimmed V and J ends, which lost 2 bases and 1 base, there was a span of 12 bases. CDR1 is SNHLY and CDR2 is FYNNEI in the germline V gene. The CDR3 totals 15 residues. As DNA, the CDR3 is TGTGCCAGCAGTGAACAGGCGGGGCCGTCCTACGAGCAGTACTTC. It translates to CASSEQAGPSYEQYF.

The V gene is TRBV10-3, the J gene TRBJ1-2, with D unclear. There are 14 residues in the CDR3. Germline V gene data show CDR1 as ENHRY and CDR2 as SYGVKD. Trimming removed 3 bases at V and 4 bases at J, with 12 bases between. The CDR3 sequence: CAISDQRGGYGYTF. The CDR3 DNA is TGTGCCATCAGTGATCAACGGGGAGGCTATGGCTACACCTTC.

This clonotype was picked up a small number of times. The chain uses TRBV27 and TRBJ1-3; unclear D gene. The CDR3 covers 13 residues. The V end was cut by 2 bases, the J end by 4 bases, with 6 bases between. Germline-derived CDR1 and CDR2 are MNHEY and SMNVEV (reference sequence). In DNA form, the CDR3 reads TGTGCCAGCAGTTTAAGCGGGGGAAACACCATATATTTT. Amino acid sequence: CASSLSGGNTIYF.

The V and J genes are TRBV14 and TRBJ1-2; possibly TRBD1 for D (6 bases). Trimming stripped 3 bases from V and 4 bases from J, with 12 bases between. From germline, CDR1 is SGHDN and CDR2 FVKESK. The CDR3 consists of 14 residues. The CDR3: CASSHRTVPYGYTF. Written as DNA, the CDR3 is TGTGCCAGCAGCCATCGGACAGTGCCCTATGGCTACACCTTC.

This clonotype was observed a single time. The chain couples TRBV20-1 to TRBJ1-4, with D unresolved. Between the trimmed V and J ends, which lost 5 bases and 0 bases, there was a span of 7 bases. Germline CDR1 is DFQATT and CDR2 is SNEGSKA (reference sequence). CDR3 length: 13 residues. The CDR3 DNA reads TGCAGTGCTTCAGATGCAACTAATGAAAAACTGTTTTTT. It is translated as CSASDATNEKLFF.

This CDR3 is CASSDVGSADTQYF. The CDR3 coding sequence is TGTGCCAGCAGTGACGTTGGGTCTGCGGATACGCAGTATTTT. This chain connects TRBV25-1 to TRBJ2-3; D remains unclear. Between the trimmed V and J ends, which lost 3 bases and 6 bases, there was a span of 13 bases. CDR1 and CDR2 from the germline V gene are MGHDK and SYGVNS. The CDR3 loop spans 14 amino acids.

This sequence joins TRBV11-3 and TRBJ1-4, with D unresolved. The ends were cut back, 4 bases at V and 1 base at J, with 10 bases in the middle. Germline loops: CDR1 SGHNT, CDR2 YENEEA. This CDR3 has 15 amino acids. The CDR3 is CASSSRRVTNEKLFF. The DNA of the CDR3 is TGTGCCAGCAGCTCGCGACGGGTAACTAATGAAAAACTGTTTTTT.

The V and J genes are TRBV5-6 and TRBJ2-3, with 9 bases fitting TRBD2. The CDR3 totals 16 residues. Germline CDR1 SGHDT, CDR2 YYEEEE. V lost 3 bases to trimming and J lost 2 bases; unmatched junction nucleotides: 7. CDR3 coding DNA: TGTGCCAGCAGCTCGGAGCGGGGGGCCTCCACAGATACGCAGTATTTT. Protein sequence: CASSSERGASTDTQYF.

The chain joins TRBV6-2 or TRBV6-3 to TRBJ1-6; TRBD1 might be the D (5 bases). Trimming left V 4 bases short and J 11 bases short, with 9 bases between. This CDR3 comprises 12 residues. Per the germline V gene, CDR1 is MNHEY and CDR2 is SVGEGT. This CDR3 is CASSSSGTPLHF. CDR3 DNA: TGTGCCAGCAGTTCTTCAGGGACACCCCTCCACTTT.

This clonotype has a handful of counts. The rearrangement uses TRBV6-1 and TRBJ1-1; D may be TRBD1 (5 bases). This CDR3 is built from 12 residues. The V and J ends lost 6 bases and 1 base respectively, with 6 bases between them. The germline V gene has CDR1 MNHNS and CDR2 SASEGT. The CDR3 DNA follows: TGTGCCAGCAGCAGGGCGAACACTGAAGCTTTCTTT. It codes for CASSRANTEAFF.